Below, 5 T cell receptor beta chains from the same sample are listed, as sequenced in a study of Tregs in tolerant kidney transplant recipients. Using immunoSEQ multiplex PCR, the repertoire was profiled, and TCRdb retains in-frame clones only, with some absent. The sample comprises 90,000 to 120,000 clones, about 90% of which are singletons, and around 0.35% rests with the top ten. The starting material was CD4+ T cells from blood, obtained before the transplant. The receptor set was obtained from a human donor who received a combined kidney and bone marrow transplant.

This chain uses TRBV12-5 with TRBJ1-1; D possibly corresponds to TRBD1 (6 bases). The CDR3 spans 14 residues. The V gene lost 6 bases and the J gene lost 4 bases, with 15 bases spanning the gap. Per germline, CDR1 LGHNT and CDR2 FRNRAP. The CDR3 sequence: CASGLDRLATEAFF. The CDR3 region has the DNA TGTGCTAGTGGCCTTGACAGGCTGGCCACTGAAGCTTTCTTT.

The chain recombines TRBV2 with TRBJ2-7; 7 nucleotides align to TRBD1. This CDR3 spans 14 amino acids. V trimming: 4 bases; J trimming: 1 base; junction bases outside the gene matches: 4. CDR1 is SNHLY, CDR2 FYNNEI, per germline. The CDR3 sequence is CASSVGTASYEQYF. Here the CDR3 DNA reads TGTGCCAGCAGTGTGGGGACAGCTTCCTACGAGCAGTACTTC.

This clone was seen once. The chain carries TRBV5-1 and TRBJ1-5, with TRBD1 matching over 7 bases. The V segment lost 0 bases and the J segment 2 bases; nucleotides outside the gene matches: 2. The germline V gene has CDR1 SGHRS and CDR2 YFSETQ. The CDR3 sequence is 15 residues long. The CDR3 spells CASSLGDRGNQPQHF. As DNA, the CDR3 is TGCGCCAGCAGCTTGGGGGACAGAGGCAATCAGCCCCAGCATTTT.

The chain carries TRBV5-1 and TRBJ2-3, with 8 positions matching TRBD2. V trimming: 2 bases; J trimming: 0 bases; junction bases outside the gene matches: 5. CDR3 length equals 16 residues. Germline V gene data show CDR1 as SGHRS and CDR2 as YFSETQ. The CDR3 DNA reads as TGCGCCAGCAGCTTTTCGGGAGGGCCGAGCACAGATACGCAGTATTTT. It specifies CASSFSGGPSTDTQYF.

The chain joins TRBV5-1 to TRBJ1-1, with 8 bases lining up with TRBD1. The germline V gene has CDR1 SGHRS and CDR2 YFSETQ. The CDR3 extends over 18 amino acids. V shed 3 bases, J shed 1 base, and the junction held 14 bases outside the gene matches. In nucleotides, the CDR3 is TGCGCCAGCAGCTCACGGACAGGGCCCGCCAGAGGGAACACTGAAGCTTTCTTT. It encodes CASSSRTGPARGNTEAFF.